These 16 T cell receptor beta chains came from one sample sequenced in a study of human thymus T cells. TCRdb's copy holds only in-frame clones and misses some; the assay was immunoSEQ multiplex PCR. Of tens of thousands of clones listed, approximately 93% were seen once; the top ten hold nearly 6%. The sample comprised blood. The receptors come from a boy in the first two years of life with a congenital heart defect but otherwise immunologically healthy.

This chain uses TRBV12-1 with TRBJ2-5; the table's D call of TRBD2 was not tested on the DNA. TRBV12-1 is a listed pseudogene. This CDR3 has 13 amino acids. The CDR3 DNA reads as TGTGCCAGCAGCTTTCACCGCCGGGAGACCCAGTACTTC. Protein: CASSFHRRETQYF.

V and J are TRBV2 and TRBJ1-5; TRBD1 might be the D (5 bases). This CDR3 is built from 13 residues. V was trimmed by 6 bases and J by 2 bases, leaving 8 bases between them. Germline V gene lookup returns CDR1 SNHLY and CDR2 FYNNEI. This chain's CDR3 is CASSREGNQPQHF. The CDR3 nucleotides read TGTGCCAGCAGCAGGGAAGGCAATCAGCCCCAGCATTTT.

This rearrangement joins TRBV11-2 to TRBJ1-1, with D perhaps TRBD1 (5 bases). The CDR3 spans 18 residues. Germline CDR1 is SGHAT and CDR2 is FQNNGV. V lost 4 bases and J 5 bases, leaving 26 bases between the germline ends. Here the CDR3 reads CASSSLPAGSLRWTEAFF. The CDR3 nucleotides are TGTGCCAGCAGCTCCCTCCCCGCAGGGTCATTGAGGTGGACTGAAGCTTTCTTT.

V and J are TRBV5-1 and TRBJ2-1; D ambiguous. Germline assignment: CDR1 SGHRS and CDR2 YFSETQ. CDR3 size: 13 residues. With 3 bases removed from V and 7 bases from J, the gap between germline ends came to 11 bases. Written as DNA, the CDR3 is TGCGCCAGCAGCTATCTGGTTGCAAATGAGCAGTTCTTC. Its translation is CASSYLVANEQFF.

In nucleotides, the CDR3 is TGTGCCAGCTGGCCTAGCGGGGGGTCCCACTACGAGCAGTACTTC. It yields the protein CASWPSGGSHYEQYF. The rearrangement uses TRBV6-5 and TRBJ2-5; 11 nucleotides match TRBD2. The DNA end favors TRBJ2-7, so the J call may be wrong. Looked up from germline, CDR1 is MNHEY and CDR2 is SVGAGI. The CDR3 extends over 15 amino acids.

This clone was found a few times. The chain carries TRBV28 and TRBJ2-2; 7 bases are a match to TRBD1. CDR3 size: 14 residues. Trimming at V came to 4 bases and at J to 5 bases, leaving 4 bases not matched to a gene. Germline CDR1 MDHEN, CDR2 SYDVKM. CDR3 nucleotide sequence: TGTGCCAGCAGTTACGGGGACAGAACCGGGGAGCTGTTTTTT. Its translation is CASSYGDRTGELFF.

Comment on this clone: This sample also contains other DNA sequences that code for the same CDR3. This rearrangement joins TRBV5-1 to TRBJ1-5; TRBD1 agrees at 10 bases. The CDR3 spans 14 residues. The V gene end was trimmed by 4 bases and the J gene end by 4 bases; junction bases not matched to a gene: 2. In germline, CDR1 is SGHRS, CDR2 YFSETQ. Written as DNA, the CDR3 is TGCGCCAGCAGCCCGGGACAGGGGAATCAGCCCCAGCATTTT. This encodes CASSPGQGNQPQHF.

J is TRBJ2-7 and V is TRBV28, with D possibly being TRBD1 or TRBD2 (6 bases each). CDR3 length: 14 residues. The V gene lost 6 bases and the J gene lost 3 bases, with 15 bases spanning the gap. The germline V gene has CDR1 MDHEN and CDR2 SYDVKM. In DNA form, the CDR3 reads TGTGCCAGCAGGAAGGGGGGCGCGGTCTACGAGCAGTACTTC. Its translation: CASRKGGAVYEQYF.

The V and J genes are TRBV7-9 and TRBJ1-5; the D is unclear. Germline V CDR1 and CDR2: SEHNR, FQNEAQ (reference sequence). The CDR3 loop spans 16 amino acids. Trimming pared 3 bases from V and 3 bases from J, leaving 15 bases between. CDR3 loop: CASSFWVPGPNQPQHF. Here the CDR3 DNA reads TGTGCCAGCAGCTTCTGGGTCCCCGGTCCCAATCAGCCCCAGCATTTT. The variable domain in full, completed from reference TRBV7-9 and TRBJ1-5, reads DTGVSQNPRHKITKRGQNVTFRCDPISEHNRLYWYRQTLGQGPEFLTYFQNEAQLEKSRLLSDRFSAERPKGSFSTLEIQRTEQGDSAMYLCASSFWVPGPNQPQHFGDGTRLSIL.

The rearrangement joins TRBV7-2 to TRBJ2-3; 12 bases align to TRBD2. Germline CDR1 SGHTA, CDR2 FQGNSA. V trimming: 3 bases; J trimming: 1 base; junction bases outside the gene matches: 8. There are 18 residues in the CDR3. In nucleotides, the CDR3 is TGTGCCAGCAGCTTTATACTAGCGGGAGGCCCCGGCACAGATACGCAGTATTTT. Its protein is CASSFILAGGPGTDTQYF.

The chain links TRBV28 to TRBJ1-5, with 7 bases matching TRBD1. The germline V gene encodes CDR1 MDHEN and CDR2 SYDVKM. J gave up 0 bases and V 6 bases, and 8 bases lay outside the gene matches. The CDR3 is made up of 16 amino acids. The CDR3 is CASRPRQGFSNQPQHF. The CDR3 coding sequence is TGTGCCAGCAGGCCGAGACAGGGCTTTAGCAATCAGCCCCAGCATTTT.

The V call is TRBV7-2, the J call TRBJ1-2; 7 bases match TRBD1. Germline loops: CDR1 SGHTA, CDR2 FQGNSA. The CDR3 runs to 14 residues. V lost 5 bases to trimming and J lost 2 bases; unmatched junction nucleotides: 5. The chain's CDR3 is CASSRTGDNYGYTF. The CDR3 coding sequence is TGTGCCAGCAGCAGGACAGGAGACAACTATGGCTACACCTTC.

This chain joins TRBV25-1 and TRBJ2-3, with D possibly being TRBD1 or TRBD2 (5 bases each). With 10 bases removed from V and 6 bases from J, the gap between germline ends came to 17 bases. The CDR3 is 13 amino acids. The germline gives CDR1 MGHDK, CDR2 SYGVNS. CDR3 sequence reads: CATSGPRGDTQYF. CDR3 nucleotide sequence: TGTGCCACGTCGGGGCCCCGAGGGGATACGCAGTATTTT.

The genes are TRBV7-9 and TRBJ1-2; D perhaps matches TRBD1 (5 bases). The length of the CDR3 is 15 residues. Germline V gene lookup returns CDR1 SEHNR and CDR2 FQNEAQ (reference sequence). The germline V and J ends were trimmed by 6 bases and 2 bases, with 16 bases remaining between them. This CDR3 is CASSSRGSGNYGYTF. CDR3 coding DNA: TGTGCCAGCAGTTCACGGGGGTCCGGGAACTATGGCTACACCTTC.

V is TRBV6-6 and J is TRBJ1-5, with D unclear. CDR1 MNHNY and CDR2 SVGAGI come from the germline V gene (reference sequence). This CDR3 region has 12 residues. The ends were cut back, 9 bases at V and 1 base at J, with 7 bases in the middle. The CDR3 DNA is TGTGCCAGTAAGGACAGCAATCAGCCCCAGCATTTT. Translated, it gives CASKDSNQPQHF.

The CDR3 here is CASSSGLRRQPQHF. In DNA form, the CDR3 reads TGTGCCAGCAGCTCGGGTCTAAGGAGGCAGCCCCAGCATTTT. The rearrangement uses TRBV7-8 and TRBJ1-5; D not resolved. The CDR3 totals 14 residues. Trimming removed 4 bases from V and 7 bases from J, with 14 bases in between. Germline CDR1 SGHVS, CDR2 FQNEAQ.